A selection of T cell receptor beta chains follows, all from one sample in a study of blood T cells in healthy people across ages. MiXCR was run by TCRdb on the 5' RACE reads, yielding one entry per CDR3 protein. The profile shows over a million distinct CDR3 sequences, 45% to 70% of them singletons. Sequenced: blood. The origin of the receptors is a man aged 18 to 29 in good health. Each CDR3 is given with its conserved first and last residue. The order of the fields is J gene, V gene, D gene, clone size, CDR3 DNA, CDR3 protein. A D gene is named only where the DNA matches it firmly. Rows give clone size only sometimes, using once, few, many, or a class for an expanded clone.

TRBJ2-2 TRBV25-1 . . TGTGCCAGCAGTGAATGGGCAGGGGCCGGGGAGCTGTTTTTT CASSEWAGAGELFF
TRBJ2-1 TRBV2 . once TGTGCCAGCAGCGGACTCCCAGGACTGTACAATGAGCAGTTCTTC CASSGLPGLYNEQFF
TRBJ2-1 TRBV29-1 . . TGCAGCGTTGAAGGGCGGGCCCATTACAATGAGCAGTTCTTC CSVEGRAHYNEQFF
TRBJ1-1 TRBV6-1 TRBD1 once TGTGCCAGCACCGAACAGGGGGCGGGGAACACTGAAGCTTTCTTT CASTEQGAGNTEAFF
TRBJ2-7 TRBV7-9 . . TGTGCCAGCAGCTTAGGAGAAACGGGGCCCGGGGAGCAGTACTTC CASSLGETGPGEQYF
TRBJ1-2 TRBV4-1 TRBD1 . TGCGCCAGCAGCCAAGTTGGGACAGGGTTCGGCTACACCTTC CASSQVGTGFGYTF
TRBJ1-4 TRBV25-1 . once TGTGCCATCTCGGGGTTCGATGAAAAACTGTTTTTT CAISGFDEKLFF
TRBJ2-7 TRBV20-1 . . TGCAGTGCTCAGGGTTACGGGGCTGGGGAGCAGTACTTC CSAQGYGAGEQYF
TRBJ1-6 TRBV18 . . TGTGCCAGCTCACCAAAGAGTAATTCACCCCTCCACTTT CASSPKSNSPLHF
TRBJ1-2 TRBV20-1 . . TGCAGTGCTGGGAAATATGGCTACACCTTC CSAGKYGYTF